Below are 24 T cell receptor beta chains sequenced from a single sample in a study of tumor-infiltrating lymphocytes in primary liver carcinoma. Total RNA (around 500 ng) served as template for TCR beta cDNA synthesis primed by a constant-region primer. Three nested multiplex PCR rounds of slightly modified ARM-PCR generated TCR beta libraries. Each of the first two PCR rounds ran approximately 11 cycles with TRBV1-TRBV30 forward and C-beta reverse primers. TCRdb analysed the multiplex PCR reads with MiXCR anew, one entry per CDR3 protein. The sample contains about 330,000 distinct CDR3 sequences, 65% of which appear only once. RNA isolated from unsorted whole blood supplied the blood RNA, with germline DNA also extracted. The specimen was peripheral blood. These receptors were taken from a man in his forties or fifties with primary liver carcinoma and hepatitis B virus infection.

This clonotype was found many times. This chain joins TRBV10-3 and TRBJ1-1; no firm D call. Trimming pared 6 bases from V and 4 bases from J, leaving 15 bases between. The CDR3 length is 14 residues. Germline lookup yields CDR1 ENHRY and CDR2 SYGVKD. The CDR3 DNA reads TGTGCCATCAGGCACGGGGAAGACGGCACTGAAGCTTTCTTT. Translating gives CAIRHGEDGTEAFF.

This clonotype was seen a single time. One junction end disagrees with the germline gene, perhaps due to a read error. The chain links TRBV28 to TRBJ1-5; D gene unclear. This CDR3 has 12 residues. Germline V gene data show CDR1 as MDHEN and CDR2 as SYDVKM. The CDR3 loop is CASSLYAQPQHF. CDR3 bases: TGTGCCAGTAGTTTATATGCTCAGCCCCAGCATTTT.

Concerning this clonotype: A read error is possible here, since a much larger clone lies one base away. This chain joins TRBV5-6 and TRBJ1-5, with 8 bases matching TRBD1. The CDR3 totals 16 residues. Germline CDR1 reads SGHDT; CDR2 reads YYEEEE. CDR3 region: CANSHTRGLSNQPQHF. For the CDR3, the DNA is TGTGCCAACAGCCATACCAGGGGGCTTAGCAATCAGCCCCAGCATTTT.

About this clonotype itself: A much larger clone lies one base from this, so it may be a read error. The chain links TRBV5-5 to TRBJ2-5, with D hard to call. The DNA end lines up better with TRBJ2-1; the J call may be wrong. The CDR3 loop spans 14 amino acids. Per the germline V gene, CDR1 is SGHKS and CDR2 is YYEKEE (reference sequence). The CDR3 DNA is TGTGCCAGCGACGAGTCGGGTTTCGGAGAGACCCAGTTCTTC. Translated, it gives CASDESGFGETQFF.

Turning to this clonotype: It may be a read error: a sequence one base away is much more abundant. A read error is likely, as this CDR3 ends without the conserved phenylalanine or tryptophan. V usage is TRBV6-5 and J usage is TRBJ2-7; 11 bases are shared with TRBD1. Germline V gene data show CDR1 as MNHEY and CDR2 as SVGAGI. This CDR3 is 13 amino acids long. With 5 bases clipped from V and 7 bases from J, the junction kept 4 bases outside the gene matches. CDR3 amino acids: CASSDGTGGEQYL. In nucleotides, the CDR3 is TGTGCCAGCAGTGACGGGACAGGGGGTGAGCAGTACTTA.

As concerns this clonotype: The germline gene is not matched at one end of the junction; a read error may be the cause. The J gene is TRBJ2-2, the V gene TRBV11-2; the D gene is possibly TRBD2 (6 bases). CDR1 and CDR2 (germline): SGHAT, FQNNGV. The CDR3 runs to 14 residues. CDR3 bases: TGCGCCAGCAGCCTTGAGGGTTGGGCCGGGGGGCTGTTTTTT. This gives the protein CASSLEGWAGGLFF.

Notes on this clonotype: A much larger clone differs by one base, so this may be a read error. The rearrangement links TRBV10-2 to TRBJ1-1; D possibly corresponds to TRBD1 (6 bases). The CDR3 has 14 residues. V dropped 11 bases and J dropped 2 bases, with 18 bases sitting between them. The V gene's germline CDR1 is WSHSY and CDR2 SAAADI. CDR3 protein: CASWDGGANTEAFF. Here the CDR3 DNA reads TGCGCCTCATGGGACGGGGGGGCCAACACTGAAGCTTTCTTT.

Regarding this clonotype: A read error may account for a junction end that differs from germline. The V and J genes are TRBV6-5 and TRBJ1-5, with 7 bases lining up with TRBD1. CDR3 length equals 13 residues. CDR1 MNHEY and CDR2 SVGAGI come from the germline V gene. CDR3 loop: CASTRQGDQPKHF. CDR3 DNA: TGTGCCAGCACTCGACAGGGTGATCAGCCCAAGCATTTT.

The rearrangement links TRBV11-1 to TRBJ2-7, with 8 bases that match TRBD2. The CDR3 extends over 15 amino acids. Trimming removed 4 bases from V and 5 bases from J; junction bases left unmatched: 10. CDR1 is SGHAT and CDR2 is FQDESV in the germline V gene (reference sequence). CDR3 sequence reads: CASSSSGSAYNEQYF. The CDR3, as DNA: TGTGCCAGCAGCTCGAGCGGGAGTGCCTACAACGAGCAGTACTTC. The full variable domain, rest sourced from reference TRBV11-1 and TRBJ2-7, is EAEVAQSPRYKITEKSQAVAFWCDPISGHATLYWYRQILGQGPELLVQFQDESVVDDSQLPKDRFSAERLKGVDSTLKIQPAELGDSAMYLCASSSSGSAYNEQYFGPGTRLTVT.

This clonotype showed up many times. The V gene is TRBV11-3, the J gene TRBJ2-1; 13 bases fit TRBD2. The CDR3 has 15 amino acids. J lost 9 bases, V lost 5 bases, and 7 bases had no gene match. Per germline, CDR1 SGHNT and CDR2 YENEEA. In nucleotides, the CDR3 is TGTGCCAGCAGCAAGGGACTAGCGGGAATCTCTGAGCAGTTCTTC. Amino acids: CASSKGLAGISEQFF.

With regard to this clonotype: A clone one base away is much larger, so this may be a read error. Here the CDR3 reads CASRMRGEGQPQHF. The CDR3 DNA sequence: TGTGCCAGCAGGATGAGAGGGGAAGGTCAGCCCCAGCATTTT. The V call is TRBV28, the J call TRBJ1-5; a weak D match, TRBD1 (5 bases). This CDR3 has 14 amino acids. Germline CDR1 and CDR2: MDHEN and SYDVKM. Between the trimmed V and J ends, which lost 6 bases and 6 bases, there was a span of 15 bases.

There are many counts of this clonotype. The CDR3 DNA reads as TGTGCCAGCGAAGGCCCGGCCGGGGAGCTGTTTTTT. Translation gives CASEGPAGELFF. This chain uses TRBV12-3 or TRBV12-4 with TRBJ2-2; D call uncertain. V dropped 8 bases and J dropped 6 bases, with 10 bases sitting between them. The CDR3 is 12 amino acids.

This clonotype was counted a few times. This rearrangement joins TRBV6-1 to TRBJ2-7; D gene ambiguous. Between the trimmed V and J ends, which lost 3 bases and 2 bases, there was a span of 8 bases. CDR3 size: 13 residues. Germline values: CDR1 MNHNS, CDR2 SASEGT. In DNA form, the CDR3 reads TGTGCCAGCAGTGATGGGCAGACCTACGAGCAGTACTTC. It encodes CASSDGQTYEQYF.

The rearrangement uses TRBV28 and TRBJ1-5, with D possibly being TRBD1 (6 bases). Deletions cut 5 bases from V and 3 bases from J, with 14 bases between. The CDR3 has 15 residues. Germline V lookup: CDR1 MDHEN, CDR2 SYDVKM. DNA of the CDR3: TGTGCCAGCAGTATGCAGGGGACCAACAATCAGCCCCAGCATTTT. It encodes CASSMQGTNNQPQHF.

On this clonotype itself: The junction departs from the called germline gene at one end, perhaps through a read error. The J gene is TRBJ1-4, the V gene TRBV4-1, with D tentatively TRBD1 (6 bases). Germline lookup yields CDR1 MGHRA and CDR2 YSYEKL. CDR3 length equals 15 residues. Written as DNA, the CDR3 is TGCGCCAGCAGCCAAGGGCATGCGGAGGGGGGTGGCCTGCTTTTT. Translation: CASSQGHAEGGGLLF.

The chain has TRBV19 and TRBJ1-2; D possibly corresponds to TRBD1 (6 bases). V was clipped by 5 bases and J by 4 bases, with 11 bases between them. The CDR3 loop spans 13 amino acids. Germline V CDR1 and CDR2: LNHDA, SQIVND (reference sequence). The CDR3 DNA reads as TGTGCCAGTAGTTTCCAGGGGCTCTATGGCTACACCTTC. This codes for CASSFQGLYGYTF.

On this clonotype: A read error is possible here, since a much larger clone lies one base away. CDR3 sequence (DNA): TGCGCCACCCCGTCGCCTGGGGCCAACGTCCTGACTTTC. Protein product: CATPSPGANVLTF. This chain joins TRBV10-1 and TRBJ2-6; no clear D. The CDR3 loop spans 13 amino acids. Trimming took 10 bases from V and 2 from J, leaving 9 bases between them. Germline loops: CDR1 WNHNN, CDR2 SYGVQD (reference sequence).

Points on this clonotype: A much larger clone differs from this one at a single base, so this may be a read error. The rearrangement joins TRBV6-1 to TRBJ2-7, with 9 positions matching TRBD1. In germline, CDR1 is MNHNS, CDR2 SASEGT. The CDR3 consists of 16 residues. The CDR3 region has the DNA TGTGCCAGCAGTGAAGGTCAGGGACAGGGCTTGTACGAGAAGTACTTC. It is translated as CASSEGQGQGLYEKYF.

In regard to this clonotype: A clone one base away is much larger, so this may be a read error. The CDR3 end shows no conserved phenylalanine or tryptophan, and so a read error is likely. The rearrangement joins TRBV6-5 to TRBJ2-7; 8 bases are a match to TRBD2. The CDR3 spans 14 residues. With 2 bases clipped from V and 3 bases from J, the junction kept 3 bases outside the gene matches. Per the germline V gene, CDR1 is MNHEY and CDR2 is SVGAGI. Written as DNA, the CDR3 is TGTGCCAGCAGTTACGCCGGGGGGGGCTACGAGCAGTACTCC. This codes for CASSYAGGGYEQYS.

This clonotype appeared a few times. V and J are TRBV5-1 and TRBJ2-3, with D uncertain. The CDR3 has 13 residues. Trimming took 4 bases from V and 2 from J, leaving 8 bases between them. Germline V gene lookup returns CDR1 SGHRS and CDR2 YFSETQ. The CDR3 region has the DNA TGCGCCAGCAGCCCGGGTGACACAGATACGCAGTATTTT. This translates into CASSPGDTDTQYF.

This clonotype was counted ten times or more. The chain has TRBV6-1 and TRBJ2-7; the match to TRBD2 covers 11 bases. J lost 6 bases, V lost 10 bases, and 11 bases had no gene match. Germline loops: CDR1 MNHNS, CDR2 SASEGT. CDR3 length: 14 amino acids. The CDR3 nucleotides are TGTGCCACTTCAACTAGCGGGAGTATAGGCGAGCAGTACTTC. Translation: CATSTSGSIGEQYF.

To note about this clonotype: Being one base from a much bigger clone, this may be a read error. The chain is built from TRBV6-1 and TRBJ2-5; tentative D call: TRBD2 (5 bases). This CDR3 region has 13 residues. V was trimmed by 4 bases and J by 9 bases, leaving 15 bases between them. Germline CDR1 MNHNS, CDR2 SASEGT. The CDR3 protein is CASSVLSEEAQYF. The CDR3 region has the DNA TGTGCCAGCAGTGTACTATCTGAGGAGGCCCAGTACTTC.

CDR3 sequence reads: CASSYPGNYGYTF. The CDR3 nucleotides read TGTGCCAGCAGTTACCCGGGGAACTATGGCTACACCTTC. The V gene is TRBV6-6, the J gene TRBJ1-2; D gene uncertain. The V gene lost 2 bases and the J gene lost 2 bases, with 6 bases spanning the gap. The CDR3 contains 13 residues. Looked up from germline, CDR1 is MNHNY and CDR2 is SVGAGI (reference sequence).

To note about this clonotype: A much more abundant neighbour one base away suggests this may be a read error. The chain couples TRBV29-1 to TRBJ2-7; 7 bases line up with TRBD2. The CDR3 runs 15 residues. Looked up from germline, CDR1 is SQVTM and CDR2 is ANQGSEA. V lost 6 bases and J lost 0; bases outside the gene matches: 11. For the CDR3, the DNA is TGCAGCGTGAGGGCGGGAGTGTCTTACTCCTACGAGCAGTACTTC. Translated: CSVRAGVSYSYEQYF.